Listed below are T cell receptor beta chains from one sample, sequenced in a study of human CD4 T cells and Enterobacteriaceae. The protocol was immunoSEQ multiplex PCR, while the TCRdb copy is restricted to in-frame clones and leaves out a portion. The profile shows 25,000 to 30,000 clones, approximately 80% of them singletons. Sample: memory CD4+ T cells from blood. All receptors derive from a human donor in good health. The conserved cysteine and the conserved F or W are not part of the CDR3 here.

J gene | V gene | CDR3 protein
TRBJ2-1 | TRBV5-1 | ASSLEQASARQF
TRBJ1-2 | TRBV7-9 | ASSLETSGYT
TRBJ2-3 | TRBV19 | ASSFNTDTQY
TRBJ1-3 | TRBV28 | ASVLGMFGNTIY
TRBJ1-1 | TRBV6-1 | ASSRNTEAF
TRBJ1-2 | TRBV7-9 | ASSPDFPNYGYT
TRBJ2-2 | TRBV6-5 | ASSPTLTGELF
TRBJ1-5 | TRBV5-6 | ASSSAGTGNQPQH
TRBJ2-4 | TRBV5-1 | ASSPGQGRDIQY
TRBJ1-2 | TRBV2 | ASLSGTEIYGYT
TRBJ1-2 | TRBV28 | ASSPPGRANYGYT
TRBJ2-3 | TRBV6-6 | ASSYTRIPDTQY
TRBJ1-1 | TRBV27 | ASRLNRGLDTEAF
TRBJ2-1 | TRBV6-1 | ASSEEAGTSFYNEQF
TRBJ2-7 | TRBV6-1 | ASSGREGRTPYEQY